Below, 22 T cell receptor beta chains from the same sample are listed, as sequenced in a study of shared clonotypes between healthy human individuals. CD45RO-negative, CCR7-positively selected cells formed the naive CD8 fraction, excluding terminally differentiated effector memory CD45RA+ cells. The repertoire was sequenced with immunoSEQ multiplex PCR; TCRdb's copy has only in-frame clones and lacks some. The data contain 800,000 to 950,000 clones, about 97% of them singletons. Sequenced: naive CD8+ T cells sorted from blood. The receptor source for this set is a man younger than 40 in good health.

The chain recombines TRBV5-1 with TRBJ2-1; TRBD1 agrees at 7 bases. Looked up from germline, CDR1 is SGHRS and CDR2 is YFSETQ. The V and J ends lost 6 bases and 6 bases, in that order; junction bases with no gene match: 3. This CDR3 contains 12 residues. The CDR3 sequence is CASTTGRNEQFF. For the CDR3, the DNA is TGCGCCAGCACGACAGGGCGCAATGAGCAGTTCTTC. Combining the CDR3 with reference TRBV5-1 and TRBJ2-1 gives the whole variable domain KAGVTQTPRYLIKTRGQQVTLSCSPISGHRSVSWYQQTPGQGLQFLFEYFSETQRNKGNFPGRFSGRQFSNSRSEMNVSTLELGDSALYLCASTTGRNEQFFGPGTRLTVL.

The chain combines TRBV27 with TRBJ2-2, with 7 bases fitting TRBD1. The CDR3 consists of 13 residues. The V gene end was trimmed by 8 bases and the J gene end by 2 bases; junction bases not matched to a gene: 2. Germline V gives CDR1 MNHEY, CDR2 SMNVEV (reference sequence). The CDR3 DNA sequence: TGTGCCAGCCGGGACAGTAACACCGGGGAGCTGTTTTTT. It specifies CASRDSNTGELFF.

Notes on this clone: Additional DNA sequences in this sample encode the identical CDR3. The chain has TRBV7-9 and TRBJ2-7, with D possibly being TRBD1 (5 bases). The germline V and J ends were trimmed by 2 bases and 2 bases, with 10 bases remaining between them. CDR3 size: 14 residues. Germline CDR1 is SEHNR and CDR2 is FQNEAQ (reference sequence). The CDR3 is CASSLRQGTYEQYF. CDR3 DNA: TGTGCCAGCAGCTTACGTCAGGGAACCTACGAGCAGTACTTC.

This chain joins TRBV14 and TRBJ2-1, with TRBD2 identical over 8 bases. The CDR3 has 15 amino acids. The V and J ends lost 1 base and 9 bases, in that order; junction bases with no gene match: 8. Germline-derived CDR1 and CDR2 are SGHDN and FVKESK. Written as DNA, the CDR3 is TGTGCCAGCAGCCAAGTAAGCGGGAGTACTGTTGAGCAGTTCTTC. Translation: CASSQVSGSTVEQFF.

A remark on this clone: A junction boundary mismatches the germline segment, possibly from a read error. V is TRBV28 and J is TRBJ1-2; a possible D gene is TRBD1 (6 bases). The length of the CDR3 is 16 residues. Looked up from germline, CDR1 is MDHEN and CDR2 is SYDVKM. CDR3 sequence (DNA): TGTGCCAGCAGTTTACCTGAACAGGGAAACCTATGGCTACGGAGCTTC. This encodes CASSLPEQGNLWLRSF.

The CDR3: CASSPWDRHNEQFF. CDR3 coding DNA: TGTGCCAGTAGTCCTTGGGACAGGCACAATGAGCAGTTCTTC. This sequence joins TRBV19 and TRBJ2-1; TRBD1 matches at 8 bases. The germline V gene encodes CDR1 LNHDA and CDR2 SQIVND (reference sequence). J lost 5 bases, V lost 5 bases, and 5 bases had no gene match. This CDR3 is built from 14 residues.

The rearrangement joins TRBV7-9 to TRBJ1-1; D possibly corresponds to TRBD1 (5 bases). V lost 2 bases and J 5 bases, leaving 12 bases between the germline ends. The germline V gene has CDR1 SEHNR and CDR2 FQNEAQ (reference sequence). CDR3 length: 14 amino acids. In DNA form, the CDR3 reads TGTGCCAGCAGCTTAACACAAGGGGCTACTGAAGCTTTCTTT. Translating gives CASSLTQGATEAFF.

The rearrangement uses TRBV20-1 and TRBJ2-4, with D perhaps TRBD1 or TRBD2 (6 bases each). The germline CDR1 and CDR2 sequences are DFQATT and SNEGSKA (reference sequence). The length of the CDR3 is 11 residues. V was pared by 6 bases and J by 9 bases, with 12 bases between. CDR3 residues: CSADWGAIQYF. As DNA, the CDR3 is TGCAGTGCAGACTGGGGGGCCATTCAGTACTTC.

The chain has TRBV6-1 and TRBJ1-2; D not resolved. V gave up 4 bases and J gave up 4 bases, with 13 bases separating them. Germline V gene lookup returns CDR1 MNHNS and CDR2 SASEGT. The CDR3 covers 14 residues. In DNA form, the CDR3 reads TGTGCCAGCAGTGGCTACACCGAAGGCTATGGCTACACCTTC. Translating it yields CASSGYTEGYGYTF.

This clone was seen only once. The junction departs from germline at one end; a sequencing error may be responsible. V and J are TRBV9 and TRBJ2-3; D is uncertain. CDR1 is SGDLS and CDR2 is YYNGEE in the germline V gene. The CDR3 length is 9 residues. CDR3 loop: CASSEALSF. The CDR3 region has the DNA TGTGCCAGCAGCGAAGCCCTATCTTTT.

The chain joins TRBV19 to TRBJ2-2; D gene uncertain. The germline V and J ends were trimmed by 0 bases and 4 bases, with 3 bases remaining between them. This CDR3 has 13 residues. Germline-derived CDR1 and CDR2 are LNHDA and SQIVND (reference sequence). DNA of the CDR3: TGTGCCAGTAGTATAGACCTCACCGGGGAGCTGTTTTTT. Its translation: CASSIDLTGELFF.

This chain connects TRBV7-9 to TRBJ2-7; D could derive from TRBD1 or TRBD2 (5 bases each). The CDR3 has 17 residues. Germline CDR1 SEHNR, CDR2 FQNEAQ (reference sequence). Trimming cost V 6 bases and J 0 bases, with 21 bases left between them. For the CDR3, the DNA is TGTGCCAGCAGTAAAGGGACCAACTCACCTATCTCCTACGAGCAGTACTTC. Translated: CASSKGTNSPISYEQYF.

The chain is built from TRBV7-9 and TRBJ2-7; the match to TRBD2 covers 12 bases. The CDR3 totals 15 residues. V was clipped by 5 bases and J by 4 bases; unmatched bases: 6. The germline V gene encodes CDR1 SEHNR and CDR2 FQNEAQ (reference sequence). Here the CDR3 reads CASSRASGREYEQYF. In DNA form, the CDR3 reads TGTGCCAGCAGCAGAGCTAGCGGGAGGGAGTACGAGCAGTACTTC.

This clone was detected only once. The J gene is TRBJ2-2, the V gene TRBV28; TRBD2 matches at 11 bases. V trimming: 1 base; J trimming: 7 bases; junction bases outside the gene matches: 11. This CDR3 comprises 18 residues. CDR1 MDHEN and CDR2 SYDVKM come from the germline V gene. The CDR3 sequence is CASSLSAGTSGGGGELFF. In DNA, the CDR3 is TGTGCCAGCAGTTTATCCGCCGGGACTAGCGGTGGTGGCGGGGAGCTGTTTTTT.

The V gene is TRBV7-9, the J gene TRBJ2-1; 10 nucleotides agree with TRBD2. Trimming took 6 bases from V and 6 from J; bases not matched to a gene: 11. Germline lookup yields CDR1 SEHNR and CDR2 FQNEAQ (reference sequence). This CDR3 has 16 residues. CDR3 nucleotide sequence: TGTGCCAGCAGGTTCACTCTAGCGGGAGAGATCAATGAGCAGTTCTTC. Its translation is CASRFTLAGEINEQFF.

The chain uses TRBV27 and TRBJ2-7, with 10 bases that match TRBD1. The trim removed 0 bases at V and 5 bases at J, leaving 13 bases unmatched. Germline lookup yields CDR1 MNHEY and CDR2 SMNVEV (reference sequence). CDR3 length: 18 residues. This CDR3 is CASSLSGGDRGFSDEQYF. CDR3 DNA sequence: TGTGCCAGCAGTTTATCGGGCGGGGACAGGGGTTTTTCTGACGAGCAGTACTTC.

On this clone itself: Distinct nucleotide sequences in the sample also encode this CDR3. This rearrangement joins TRBV6-5 to TRBJ2-7; tentatively, D is TRBD1 or TRBD2 (6 bases each). The CDR3 has 14 amino acids. The germline V and J ends were trimmed by 0 bases and 4 bases, with 10 bases remaining between them. Germline V gives CDR1 MNHEY, CDR2 SVGAGI. This CDR3 is CASSYSGGGYEQYF. The CDR3 DNA reads as TGTGCCAGCAGTTACTCCGGGGGCGGGTACGAGCAGTACTTC.

In its sample, this clone was seen once. This chain joins TRBV5-6 and TRBJ1-1, with D uncertain. Germline V gives CDR1 SGHDT, CDR2 YYEEEE. This CDR3 has 12 amino acids. Between the trimmed V and J ends, which lost 1 base and 6 bases, there was a span of 7 bases. The CDR3 loop is CASSLFGAEAFF. The CDR3 nucleotides are TGTGCCAGCAGCTTGTTCGGGGCTGAAGCTTTCTTT.

V usage is TRBV10-3 and J usage is TRBJ1-2; perhaps TRBD1 as D (6 bases). Between the trimmed V and J ends, which lost 6 bases and 7 bases, there was a span of 15 bases. This CDR3 is built from 13 residues. Per germline, CDR1 ENHRY and CDR2 SYGVKD. The CDR3 sequence: CAIRQQGQSGYTF. The CDR3 nucleotides read TGTGCCATCAGACAACAGGGTCAATCTGGCTACACCTTC.

The CDR3 nucleotides are TGTGCCAGCAGCTTAGATAGCCGGGTGTGGGATGAGCAGTTCTTC. Translation: CASSLDSRVWDEQFF. The chain recombines TRBV11-3 with TRBJ2-1, with no clear D. The CDR3 length is 15 residues. With 0 bases removed from V and 8 bases from J, the gap between germline ends came to 14 bases. The germline V gene encodes CDR1 SGHNT and CDR2 YENEEA.

The chain combines TRBV5-4 with TRBJ1-1; D unclear. The CDR3 runs 14 residues. Trimming stripped 4 bases from V and 0 bases from J, with 10 bases between. Germline V CDR1 and CDR2: SGHNT, YYREEE (reference sequence). As DNA, the CDR3 is TGTGCCAGCAGCCCACCCGGGGTGAACACTGAAGCTTTCTTT. Protein: CASSPPGVNTEAFF.

The chain carries TRBV7-8 and TRBJ2-7; D is perhaps TRBD1 (5 bases). Trimming cost V 1 base and J 9 bases, with 19 bases left between them. The CDR3 has 15 amino acids. Germline V gene lookup returns CDR1 SGHVS and CDR2 FQNEAQ. CDR3 loop: CASSLGQTPTPGQYF. The CDR3 nucleotides are TGTGCCAGCAGCTTAGGACAGACCCCGACCCCTGGGCAGTACTTC.